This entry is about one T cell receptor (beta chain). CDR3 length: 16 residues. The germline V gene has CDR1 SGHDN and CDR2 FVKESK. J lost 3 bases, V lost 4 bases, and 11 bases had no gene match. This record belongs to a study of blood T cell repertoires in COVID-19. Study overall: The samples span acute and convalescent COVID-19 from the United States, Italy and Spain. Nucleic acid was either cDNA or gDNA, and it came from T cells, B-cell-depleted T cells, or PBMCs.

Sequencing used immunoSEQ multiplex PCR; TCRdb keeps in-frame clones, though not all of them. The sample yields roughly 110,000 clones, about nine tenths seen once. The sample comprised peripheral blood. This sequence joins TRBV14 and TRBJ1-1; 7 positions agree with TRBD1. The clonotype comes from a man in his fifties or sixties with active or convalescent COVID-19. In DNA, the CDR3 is TGTGCCAGCAGCCTCTTACAGACAGGGAAAGACACTGAAGCTTTCTTT. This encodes CASSLLQTGKDTEAFF.